Listed below are T cell receptor beta chains from one sample, sequenced in a study of human T cells and chemical hapten exposure. MiXCR, run by TCRdb on the RACE reads, gives a single entry per CDR3 protein. This sample has approximately 91,000 distinct CDR3 sequences; approximately 10% occur once, and the top ten carry about 1.4%. Sequenced material: whole blood, taken in connection with sensitization to the hapten diphenylcyclopropenone (DPC). Source of these receptors: a young man with alopecia areata. Some clones in this sample may be carry-over from other donors' samples. The CDR3 runs from the conserved cysteine through the conserved F or W. D genes are given only for firm matches. The listing skips clone size in some rows; elsewhere it reads once, few, many or a size class.

size: -; V: TRBV4-3; D: -; J: TRBJ2-2; CDR3: CASSPTVPTGELFF; DNA: TGCGCCAGCAGCCCGACAGTTCCGACCGGGGAGCTGTTTTTT
size: many; V: TRBV20-1; D: -; J: TRBJ2-7; CDR3: CSAIIPSSYEQYF; DNA: TGCAGTGCCATAATTCCGAGCTCCTACGAGCAGTACTTC
size: -; V: TRBV12-3/TRBV12-4; D: -; J: TRBJ1-1; CDR3: CASRSDTENTEAFF; DNA: TGTGCCAGCAGGTCTGACACAGAGAACACTGAAGCTTTCTTT
size: -; V: TRBV12-3/TRBV12-4; D: -; J: TRBJ2-3; CDR3: CASSLRGGRGPTDTQYF; DNA: TGTGCCAGCAGTCTGCGTGGAGGGAGGGGGCCCACAGATACGCAGTATTTT
size: -; V: TRBV3-1; D: -; J: TRBJ2-5; CDR3: CASSQDQPRRETQYF; DNA: TGTGCCAGCAGCCAAGATCAGCCTAGAAGGGAGACCCAGTACTTC
size: -; V: TRBV4-1; D: -; J: TRBJ2-1; CDR3: CASRGALGNEQFF; DNA: TGCGCCAGCAGGGGTGCGCTCGGCAATGAGCAGTTCTTC
size: many; V: TRBV24-1; D: TRBD1; J: TRBJ2-3; CDR3: CATSDPSRTGQSVVTQYF; DNA: TGTGCCACCAGTGATCCCTCCCGGACAGGGCAGTCAGTGGTTACGCAGTATTTT
size: few; V: TRBV7-8; D: -; J: TRBJ2-3; CDR3: CASSLVLLALRTDTQYF; DNA: TGTGCCAGCAGCTTAGTGTTGCTAGCTCTGCGTACAGATACGCAGTATTTT
size: many; V: TRBV29-1; D: -; J: TRBJ2-2; CDR3: CSVDGGAPGELFF; DNA: TGCAGCGTTGACGGAGGGGCCCCCGGGGAGCTGTTTTTT
size: few; V: TRBV6-5; D: -; J: TRBJ2-1; CDR3: CASSRVTGVRGYNEQFF; DNA: TGTGCCAGCAGCCGGGTCACAGGGGTGCGGGGATACAATGAGCAGTTCTTC
size: -; V: TRBV18; D: TRBD1; J: TRBJ1-1; CDR3: CASSPVRGPNTEAFF; DNA: TGTGCCAGCTCACCTGTCAGGGGGCCGAACACTGAAGCTTTCTTT
size: few; V: TRBV2; D: -; J: TRBJ1-4; CDR3: CASSERQRTTTNEKLFF; DNA: TGTGCCAGCAGTGAAAGGCAACGCACCACAACTAATGAAAAACTGTTTTTT
size: many; V: TRBV7-9; D: -; J: TRBJ2-3; CDR3: CASSFPGQLDTQYF; DNA: TGTGCCAGCAGCTTCCCCGGACAGCTCGATACGCAGTATTTT